This TCR beta chain was captured by sequencing in a study of blood T cell repertoires in COVID-19. Across the study: In each case, the material was cDNA or gDNA derived from T cells, B-cell-depleted T cells, or PBMCs.

Original analysis: Amplification from reference gene primers served as the basis for estimated nucleated cell counts. TCRdb's copy holds only in-frame clones and misses some; the assay was immunoSEQ multiplex PCR. V and J calls and clone size follow that table, whereas D and trimming were derived from the DNA. The sample gives fewer than 200,000 clones, roughly 84% of which show up once; roughly 3.1% is in the top ten. The germline V gene encodes CDR1 SGHAT and CDR2 FQNNGV. Trimming removed 5 bases from V and 12 bases from J; junction bases left unmatched: 7. This CDR3 contains 12 residues. Sequencing was carried out using PBMCs or T cells enriched from blood (not recorded which). This chain links TRBV11-2 with TRBJ2-1, with TRBD1 identical over 7 bases. The clonotype originates from a woman aged 25 to 39 who had been exposed to COVID-19. CDR3 residues: CASSLLGDRQFF. CDR3 DNA sequence: TGTGCCAGCAGCCTCCTAGGGGACAGGCAGTTCTTC.